The 9 T cell receptor beta chains in this list originate from one sample, sequenced in a study of blood T cell repertoires in COVID-19. Produced via immunoSEQ multiplex PCR; TCRdb's table is partial and in-frame only. Seen here are approximately 42,000 clones, roughly 77% observed once, and the top ten hold about 25%. Sequenced material: peripheral blood. The receptors here all came from a man older than 75 with acute or convalescent COVID-19.

With respect to this clone: Other DNA sequences in this sample translate to the same CDR3. V is TRBV7-8 and J is TRBJ2-6, with a tentative D call TRBD2 (5 bases). Germline-derived CDR1 and CDR2 are SGHVS and FQNEAQ. Deletions cut 1 base from V and 4 bases from J, with 8 bases between. The CDR3 spans 15 residues. CDR3 sequence reads: CASSLGSGGANVLTF. In DNA form, the CDR3 reads TGTGCCAGCAGCTTAGGTTCGGGAGGGGCCAACGTCCTGACTTTC.

Regarding this clone: The sample carries other DNA sequences with the same CDR3. The V call is TRBV5-1, the J call TRBJ1-1; D is unclear. CDR3 length: 14 residues. The germline CDR1 and CDR2 sequences are SGHRS and YFSETQ. The V gene lost 0 bases and the J gene lost 1 base, with 7 bases spanning the gap. This chain's CDR3 is CASSLDRGNTEAFF. Here the CDR3 DNA reads TGCGCCAGCAGCTTGGATCGGGGGAACACTGAAGCTTTCTTT. Together with reference TRBV5-1 and TRBJ1-1, the CDR3 gives the full variable domain: KAGVTQTPRYLIKTRGQQVTLSCSPISGHRSVSWYQQTPGQGLQFLFEYFSETQRNKGNFPGRFSGRQFSNSRSEMNVSTLELGDSALYLCASSLDRGNTEAFFGQGTRLTVV.

J is TRBJ2-1 and V is TRBV11-2, with 9 positions matching TRBD2. J gave up 15 bases and V 2 bases, and 8 bases lay outside the gene matches. Germline values: CDR1 SGHAT, CDR2 FQNNGV. CDR3 length equals 13 residues. The CDR3 reads CASSLKVSGRRFF. The CDR3 coding sequence is TGTGCCAGCAGCTTAAAAGTAAGCGGGAGGCGGTTCTTC.

CDR3 coding DNA: TGCGCCAGCACGCCCAGCGGGACAGGTTACTACAATGAGCAGTTCTTC. The encoded protein is CASTPSGTGYYNEQFF. V gene TRBV5-1 combines with J gene TRBJ2-1, with D possibly matching TRBD1 (8 bases). Germline V lookup: CDR1 SGHRS, CDR2 YFSETQ. V was clipped by 6 bases and J by 3 bases, with 19 bases between them. The CDR3 has 16 amino acids.

This chain connects TRBV7-2 to TRBJ2-1; TRBD2 agrees at 9 bases. The CDR3 sequence is 17 residues long. Trimming took 4 bases from V and 3 from J; bases not matched to a gene: 10. CDR1 is SGHTA, CDR2 FQGNSA, per germline. CDR3 residues: CASSSSFTSGFYNEQFF. The DNA for the CDR3 is TGTGCCAGCAGCTCATCGTTCACTAGCGGGTTCTACAATGAGCAGTTCTTC.

V and J are TRBV3-1 (or the pseudogene TRBV3-2) and TRBJ1-1; D is possibly TRBD1 (6 bases). CDR3 length: 13 amino acids. Germline CDR1 reads LGHDT; CDR2 reads YNNKEL (reference sequence). Deletions cut 1 base from V and 11 bases from J, with 14 bases between. The CDR3 loop is CASSQGTVSTAFF. CDR3 bases: TGTGCCAGCAGCCAAGGGACAGTCTCTACCGCTTTCTTT.

The genes are TRBV5-1 and TRBJ2-1; D may be TRBD2 (6 bases). The CDR3 runs to 15 residues. Trimming removed 0 bases from V and 0 bases from J, with 7 bases in between. Germline loops: CDR1 SGHRS, CDR2 YFSETQ. CDR3 in amino acids: CASSLDGSSYNEQFF. CDR3 bases: TGCGCCAGCAGCTTGGACGGGAGCTCCTACAATGAGCAGTTCTTC. The complete variable domain, with remaining parts taken from reference TRBV5-1 and TRBJ2-1, reads KAGVTQTPRYLIKTRGQQVTLSCSPISGHRSVSWYQQTPGQGLQFLFEYFSETQRNKGNFPGRFSGRQFSNSRSEMNVSTLELGDSALYLCASSLDGSSYNEQFFGPGTRLTVL.

This clone showed up just a few times. The chain couples TRBV28 to TRBJ2-1, with TRBD2 matching over 7 bases. Germline V gives CDR1 MDHEN, CDR2 SYDVKM. CDR3 size: 12 residues. With V trimmed by 3 bases and J by 9 bases, 2 bases remained unmatched. The CDR3 loop is CASSLPGGEQFF. CDR3 sequence (DNA): TGTGCCAGCAGTTTGCCGGGGGGTGAGCAGTTCTTC.

The V gene is TRBV20-1, the J gene TRBJ2-7; D unresolved. The V end was cut by 5 bases, the J end by 6 bases, with 11 bases between. The CDR3 length is 11 residues. Looked up from germline, CDR1 is DFQATT and CDR2 is SNEGSKA (reference sequence). In nucleotides, the CDR3 is TGCAGTGCTCGCCTCCTCGGCGAGCAGTACTTC. It encodes CSARLLGEQYF.